The 24 T cell receptor beta chains reported below all come from one sample, sequenced in a study. Each CDR3 protein is one row after TCRdb ran MiXCR on the RT-PCR reads. Found here are more than 550,000 distinct CDR3 sequences, 14% of them singletons; the top ten hold roughly 4%. Sequencing was done on a sample of memory CD4+ T cells from blood. These receptors all come from a female donor in good health, serving as a healthy control.

V usage is TRBV12-3 or TRBV12-4 and J usage is TRBJ1-1, with D unresolved. This CDR3 has 14 residues. V lost 3 bases and J lost 1, with 9 bases in between. This CDR3 reads CASSFGEPNTEAFF. Written as DNA, the CDR3 is TGTGCCAGCAGTTTTGGGGAGCCGAACACTGAAGCTTTCTTT.

This clonotype was seen only a few times. The rearrangement uses TRBV7-3 and TRBJ2-1; D is undetermined. The germline gives CDR1 SGHTA, CDR2 FQGTGA. CDR3 length: 14 residues. Trimming cost V 4 bases and J 6 bases, with 13 bases left between them. For the CDR3, the DNA is TGTGCCAGCAGCTCCTACTCTAGGACCAATGAGCAGTTCTTC. Translated, it gives CASSSYSRTNEQFF.

The chain links TRBV24-1 to TRBJ2-4, with 7 bases lining up with TRBD1. The germline CDR1 and CDR2 sequences are KGHDR and SFDVKD. V dropped 4 bases and J dropped 4; count of bases not matched to a gene: 6. This CDR3 has 15 residues. The CDR3 region has the DNA TGTGCCACCAGTGACCCTACAGGGGTGAAAAACATTCAGTACTTC. It translates to CATSDPTGVKNIQYF.

The rearrangement joins TRBV12-3 or TRBV12-4 to TRBJ2-2; 9 nucleotides match TRBD1. This CDR3 comprises 17 residues. Losses at the gene ends were 7 bases for V and 6 bases for J; bases not matched to a gene: 15. The CDR3 region has the DNA TGTGCCAGCAAGTCCGCCCCAGGACAGGGGTACGCCGGGGAGCTGTTTTTT. This translates into CASKSAPGQGYAGELFF.

This clonotype was seen a few times. The V call is TRBV28, the J call TRBJ1-2; 9 bases align to TRBD1. Germline CDR1 and CDR2: MDHEN and SYDVKM. The CDR3 extends over 16 amino acids. After removal of 7 bases from V and 0 bases from J, the junction contained 9 bases not matched to a gene. The CDR3 loop reads CASMIRDRDPNYGYTF. CDR3 bases: TGTGCCAGCATGATCCGGGACAGGGACCCTAACTATGGCTACACCTTC.

This clonotype has only a few counts. V usage is TRBV20-1 and J usage is TRBJ1-1; TRBD1 might be the D (6 bases). This CDR3 region has 16 residues. In germline, CDR1 is DFQATT, CDR2 SNEGSKA (reference sequence). V was pared by 3 bases and J by 0 bases, with 17 bases between. The CDR3, as DNA: TGCAGTGCTAGCCGCAGGGGCCGCTGGATGAACACTGAAGCTTTCTTT. This sequence encodes CSASRRGRWMNTEAFF.

As regards this clonotype: A read error may be the cause here, since a much bigger clone is one base away. The genes are TRBV12-3 or TRBV12-4 and TRBJ2-2; 10 bases match TRBD1. V lost 6 bases and J lost 3; bases outside the gene matches: 4. The CDR3 extends over 15 amino acids. The CDR3 DNA follows: TGTGCCAGCAGGGGACAGGGGCAGGACACCGGGGAGCTGTTTTTT. This codes for CASRGQGQDTGELFF.

The table lists this clonotype with many counts. The V call is TRBV5-1, the J call TRBJ2-1; the match to TRBD2 covers 12 bases. Germline loops: CDR1 SGHRS, CDR2 YFSETQ. Losses at the gene ends were 4 bases for V and 6 bases for J; bases not matched to a gene: 5. The CDR3 spans 15 residues. CDR3 residues: CASSALAGGSNEQFF. The CDR3 DNA follows: TGCGCCAGCAGCGCGCTAGCGGGAGGGTCCAATGAGCAGTTCTTC.

This clonotype was detected ten times or more. The rearrangement uses TRBV4-3 and TRBJ1-2, with 7 bases that match TRBD1. V was clipped by 3 bases and J by 7 bases; unmatched bases: 14. The germline V gene has CDR1 LGHNA and CDR2 YSLEER. The CDR3 has 16 amino acids. The CDR3 loop is CASSHPRFGAGGGYTF. In DNA form, the CDR3 reads TGCGCCAGCAGCCACCCCAGGTTTGGGGCAGGGGGTGGCTACACCTTC.

This clonotype was found a few times. The chain couples TRBV29-1 to TRBJ1-1; 7 bases fit TRBD1. The V gene end was trimmed by 6 bases and the J gene end by 2 bases; junction bases not matched to a gene: 6. The CDR3 is 13 residues long. Germline V gene data show CDR1 as SQVTM and CDR2 as ANQGSEA. This CDR3 reads CSVQNRGNTEAFF. In nucleotides, the CDR3 is TGCAGCGTGCAAAACAGGGGAAACACTGAAGCTTTCTTT. Together with reference TRBV29-1 and TRBJ1-1, the CDR3 gives the full variable domain: SAVISQKPSRDICQRGTSLTIQCQVDSQVTMMFWYRQQPGQSLTLIATANQGSEATYESGFVIDKFPISRPNLTFSTLTVSNMSPEDSSIYLCSVQNRGNTEAFFGQGTRLTVV.

The V call is TRBV6-6, the J call TRBJ2-5; D might be TRBD1 or TRBD2, each matching 5 bases. V was clipped by 5 bases and J by 4 bases, with 8 bases between them. CDR1 is MNHNY, CDR2 SVGAGI, per germline (reference sequence). The CDR3 has 12 residues. This chain's CDR3 is CASSPGAETQYF. CDR3 nucleotide sequence: TGTGCCAGCAGTCCCGGGGCAGAGACCCAGTACTTC.

In its sample, this clonotype was seen many times. The V and J genes are TRBV5-1 and TRBJ1-1; D may be TRBD1 (6 bases). The germline V and J ends were trimmed by 1 base and 2 bases, with 15 bases remaining between them. Germline values: CDR1 SGHRS, CDR2 YFSETQ. There are 16 residues in the CDR3. CDR3 coding DNA: TGCGCCAGCAGCTTGCAACCAGGGGCCGTTAACACTGAAGCTTTCTTT. Residues: CASSLQPGAVNTEAFF.

In nucleotides, the CDR3 is TGCGCCAGCAGTGATCGTCCGGGGACAGGGGGCACTGAAGCTTTCTTT. It is translated as CASSDRPGTGGTEAFF. This rearrangement joins TRBV10-1 to TRBJ1-1; TRBD1 matches 11 bases. Trimming took 3 bases from V and 4 from J; bases not matched to a gene: 7. The germline gives CDR1 WNHNN, CDR2 SYGVQD (reference sequence). The CDR3 covers 16 residues.

This clonotype turned up a few times. The chain employs TRBV5-1 and TRBJ2-1; perhaps TRBD2 as D (6 bases). Trimming stripped 3 bases from V and 10 bases from J, with 14 bases between. CDR3 length: 13 amino acids. The germline CDR1 and CDR2 sequences are SGHRS and YFSETQ. The chain's CDR3 is CASSWVASDEQFF. The CDR3, as DNA: TGCGCCAGCAGCTGGGTAGCTAGCGACGAGCAGTTCTTC.

The chain is built from TRBV29-1 and TRBJ2-1; maybe TRBD2 (6 bases). There are 13 residues in the CDR3. Trimming shortened V by 3 bases and J by 2 bases, and 8 bases separated the two germline ends. Germline V lookup: CDR1 SQVTM, CDR2 ANQGSEA. The CDR3 coding sequence is TGCAGCGTTGATCGCGGGACCTACAATGAGCAGTTCTTC. Its protein is CSVDRGTYNEQFF.

The rearrangement uses TRBV6-5 and TRBJ2-5; 13 nucleotides line up with TRBD2. Per the germline V gene, CDR1 is MNHEY and CDR2 is SVGAGI. Trimming took 4 bases from V and 5 from J; bases not matched to a gene: 13. This CDR3 comprises 18 residues. DNA for the CDR3: TGTGCCAGCAGTTCGGGACTAGCGGGATTTGGGGGACGGGAGACCCAGTACTTC. This gives the protein CASSSGLAGFGGRETQYF.

This clonotype has just a few counts. The V and J genes are TRBV7-2 and TRBJ1-6; a weak D match, TRBD1 (6 bases). The germline V and J ends were trimmed by 5 bases and 6 bases, with 17 bases remaining between them. CDR1 is SGHTA and CDR2 is FQGNSA in the germline V gene. The CDR3 loop spans 16 amino acids. CDR3 coding DNA: TGTGCCAGCAGCCCTTTAGGGGGAGGGACTAATTCACCCCTCCACTTT. Amino acid sequence: CASSPLGGGTNSPLHF.

The rearrangement joins TRBV7-3 to TRBJ2-1; the D call may be TRBD1 or TRBD2 (5 bases each). V was pared by 1 base and J by 8 bases, with 12 bases between. The V gene's germline CDR1 is SGHTA and CDR2 FQGTGA. The CDR3 loop spans 14 amino acids. CDR3 coding DNA: TGTGCCAGCAGCTTAAACACCCAGGGAGATGAGCAGTTCTTC. This encodes CASSLNTQGDEQFF.

The V gene is TRBV6-6, the J gene TRBJ1-4, with TRBD1 as a possible D gene (6 bases). V lost 7 bases to trimming and J lost 0 bases, with 12 bases between them. The CDR3 spans 15 residues. Germline V CDR1 and CDR2: MNHNY, SVGAGI (reference sequence). The CDR3 is CASNPPGATNEKLFF. CDR3 in DNA: TGTGCCAGCAATCCCCCAGGGGCAACTAATGAAAAACTGTTTTTT.

This chain joins TRBV10-2 and TRBJ2-3; TRBD2 matches 8 bases. There are 15 residues in the CDR3. The germline gives CDR1 WSHSY, CDR2 SAAADI. V was clipped by 7 bases and J by 2 bases; unmatched bases: 8. For the CDR3, the DNA is TGCGCCAGCACATCGACTAGCGAAGACACAGATACGCAGTATTTT. This gives the protein CASTSTSEDTDTQYF.

The table lists this clonotype with many counts. The V call is TRBV3-1, the J call TRBJ2-2; D not resolved. CDR3 length: 13 residues. Germline lookup yields CDR1 LGHDT and CDR2 YNNKEL (reference sequence). Trimming pared 1 base from V and 7 bases from J, leaving 7 bases between. In DNA, the CDR3 is TGTGCCAGCAGCCAAGCTGGTTACGGGGAGCTGTTTTTT. This sequence encodes CASSQAGYGELFF.

There are many counts of this clonotype. The CDR3 nucleotides are TGTGCCAGCAGCCATTCTGGACAGGCATCCTACAATGAGCAGTTCTTC. The encoded protein is CASSHSGQASYNEQFF. The chain uses TRBV4-2 and TRBJ2-1, with TRBD1 identical over 7 bases. This CDR3 region has 16 residues. The ends lost 3 bases at V and 1 base at J; junction bases unmatched: 6. The germline CDR1 and CDR2 sequences are LGHNA and YNFKEQ.

This clonotype showed up just a few times. V is TRBV6-5 and J is TRBJ2-1; D remains unclear. Per the germline V gene, CDR1 is MNHEY and CDR2 is SVGAGI. The V end lost 0 bases, the J end lost 6 bases, and 12 bases lay between the germline ends. The CDR3 sequence is 15 residues long. The CDR3 region has the DNA TGTGCCAGCAGTTACTCTGGCGTCGCAGCCAATGAGCAGTTCTTC. Its translation is CASSYSGVAANEQFF.

This clonotype has a handful of counts. V gene TRBV10-3 combines with J gene TRBJ2-6; 10 bases line up with TRBD1. The V and J ends lost 6 bases and 9 bases, in that order; junction bases with no gene match: 8. The CDR3 totals 15 residues. The germline V gene encodes CDR1 ENHRY and CDR2 SYGVKD. The CDR3 region has the DNA TGTGCCATCAGCCCCGCAAGGGACAGGGGCAACGTCCTGACTTTC. It specifies CAISPARDRGNVLTF.